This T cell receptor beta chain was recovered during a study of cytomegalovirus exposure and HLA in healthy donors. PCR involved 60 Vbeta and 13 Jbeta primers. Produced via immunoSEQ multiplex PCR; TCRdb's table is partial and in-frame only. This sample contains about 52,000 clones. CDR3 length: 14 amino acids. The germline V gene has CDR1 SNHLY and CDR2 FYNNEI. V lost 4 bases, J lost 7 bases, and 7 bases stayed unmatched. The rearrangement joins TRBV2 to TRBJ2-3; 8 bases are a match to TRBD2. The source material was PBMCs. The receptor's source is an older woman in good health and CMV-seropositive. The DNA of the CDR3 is TGTGCCAGCAGTGTTGGTCGGGGGGGAAATACGCAGTATTTT. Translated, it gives CASSVGRGGNTQYF.